The T cell receptor gamma chain described here comes from a study of Vδ1+ human thymocytes. In regard to this clone: Its cognate antigen is unknown.

V lost 3 bases to trimming and J lost 5 bases; unmatched junction nucleotides: 16. This CDR3 contains 16 residues. The V gene's germline CDR1 is EGSNGY and CDR2 YDSYNSKV. RNA was extracted from the cells and then reverse transcribed. The CDR3 regions were amplified by multiplex PCR from V-gene primers to a constant-region primer. TCRdb ran CATT on the multiplex PCR reads. Of tens of thousands of gamma-chain clones in the sample, roughly an eighth were seen once. General study findings and limits: Thymic TRG and TRD repertoires appeared highly polyclonal, with Gaussian CDR3 length distributions.

The chain joins TRGV2 to TRGJ1 or TRGJ2. Input material: Vdelta1+ gamma-delta thymocytes from the thymus. Described subset: FACS-sorted CD3+ TCRalphabeta- TCRVdelta1+ TCRVdelta2- thymocytes. This clonotype was obtained from a child under two years old who had congenital heart surgery. Written as DNA, the CDR3 is TGTGCCACCTGGGACAGGCGGTTTGGGGTAAATTATAAGAAACTCTTT. Translated: CATWDRRFGVNYKKLF.